The source of this T cell receptor (beta chain) is a study of cytomegalovirus exposure and HLA in healthy donors. Study details: Earlier results showed roughly 120 million unique TCR beta sequences derived from approximately 180 million T cells.

Study observations and caveats: In all likelihood, a cluster of highly shared sequence variants was a sequencing artifact.

The PCR had 60 Vbeta and 13 Jbeta primers. TCRdb's copy holds only in-frame clones and misses some; the assay was immunoSEQ multiplex PCR. Here the sample spans under 200,000 clones, 55% to 65% being singletons. In the case of this clone: What it binds is unknown.

In germline, CDR1 is MNHEY, CDR2 SVGAGI. With 5 bases clipped from V and 7 bases from J, the junction kept 9 bases outside the gene matches. The length of the CDR3 is 15 residues. Healthy individuals who donated bone marrow served as the donors. The TCR originated in a man aged 40-49 years in good health and CMV-seronegative. V is TRBV6-5 and J is TRBJ1-5; 9 bases match TRBD1. The sequencing sample was made of PBMCs. CDR3 sequence reads: CASSRNRDRAQPQHF. The CDR3, as DNA: TGTGCCAGCAGTCGAAACCGGGACAGGGCCCAGCCCCAGCATTTT.